Below, one T cell receptor (beta chain) is given with its context. V was pared by 1 base and J by 1 base, with 9 bases of the junction left unmatched. The CDR3 has 17 residues. Germline CDR1 SGHRS, CDR2 YFSETQ. The PCR had 60 Vbeta and 13 Jbeta primers. Sequencing used immunoSEQ multiplex PCR; TCRdb keeps in-frame clones, though not all of them. The sample shows 200,000 or so clones, about 80% of them seen only once. This entry belongs to a study of cytomegalovirus exposure and HLA in healthy donors. The chain joins TRBV5-1 to TRBJ2-3; 7 bases line up with TRBD2. What was sequenced was PBMCs. The TCR comes from a girl under 18 in good health and CMV-seronegative. DNA for the CDR3: TGCGCCAGCAGCTTGATTAAGGTGGCGGGAGGCACAGATACGCAGTATTTT. Amino acid sequence: CASSLIKVAGGTDTQYF.